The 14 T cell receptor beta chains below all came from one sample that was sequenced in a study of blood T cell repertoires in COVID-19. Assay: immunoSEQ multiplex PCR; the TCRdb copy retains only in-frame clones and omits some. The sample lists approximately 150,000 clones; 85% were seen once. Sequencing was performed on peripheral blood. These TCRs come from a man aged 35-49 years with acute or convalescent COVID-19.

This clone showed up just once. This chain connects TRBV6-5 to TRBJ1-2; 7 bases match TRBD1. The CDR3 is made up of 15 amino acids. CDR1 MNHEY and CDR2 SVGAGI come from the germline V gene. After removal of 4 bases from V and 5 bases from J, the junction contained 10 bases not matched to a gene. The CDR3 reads CASSSSRGYGYGYTF. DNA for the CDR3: TGTGCCAGCAGTTCCTCCAGGGGGTACGGGTATGGCTACACCTTC.

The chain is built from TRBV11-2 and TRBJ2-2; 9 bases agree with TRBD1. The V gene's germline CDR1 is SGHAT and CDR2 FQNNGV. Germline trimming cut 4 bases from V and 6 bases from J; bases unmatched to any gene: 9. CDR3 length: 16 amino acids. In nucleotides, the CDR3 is TGTGCCAGCAGCTCGTACAGGGGGCTTTATCCCGGGGAGCTGTTTTTT. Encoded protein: CASSSYRGLYPGELFF. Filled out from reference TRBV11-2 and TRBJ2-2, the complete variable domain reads EAGVAQSPRYKIIEKRQSVAFWCNPISGHATLYWYQQILGQGPKLLIQFQNNGVVDDSQLPKDRFSAERLKGVDSTLKIQPAKLEDSAVYLCASSSYRGLYPGELFFGEGSRLTVL.

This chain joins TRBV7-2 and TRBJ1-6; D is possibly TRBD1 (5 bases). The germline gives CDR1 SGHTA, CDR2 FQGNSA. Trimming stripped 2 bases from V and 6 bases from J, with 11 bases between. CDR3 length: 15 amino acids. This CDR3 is CASSLQVGGNSPLHF. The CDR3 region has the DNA TGTGCCAGCAGCTTACAAGTCGGGGGTAATTCACCCCTCCACTTT.

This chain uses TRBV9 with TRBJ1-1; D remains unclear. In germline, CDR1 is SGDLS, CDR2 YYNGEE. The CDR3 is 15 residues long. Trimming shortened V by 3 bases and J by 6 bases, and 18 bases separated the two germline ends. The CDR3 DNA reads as TGTGCCAGCAGCGAGTCCCCGTCGGGGAGGCCTGAAGCTTTCTTT. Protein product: CASSESPSGRPEAFF.

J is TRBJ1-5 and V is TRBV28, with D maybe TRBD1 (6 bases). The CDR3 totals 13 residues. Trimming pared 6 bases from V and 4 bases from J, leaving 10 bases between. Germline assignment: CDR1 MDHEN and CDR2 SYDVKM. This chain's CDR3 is CASRGRGNQPQHF. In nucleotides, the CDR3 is TGTGCCAGCAGAGGCAGGGGTAATCAGCCCCAGCATTTT.

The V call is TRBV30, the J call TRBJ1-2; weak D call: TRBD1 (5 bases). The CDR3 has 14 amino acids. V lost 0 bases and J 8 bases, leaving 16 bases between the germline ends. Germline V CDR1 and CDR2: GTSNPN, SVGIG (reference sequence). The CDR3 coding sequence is TGTGCCTGGAGTGTCCGGCAGGGTGGAGGGGGCTACACCTTC. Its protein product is CAWSVRQGGGGYTF. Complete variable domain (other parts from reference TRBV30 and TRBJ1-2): SQTIHQWPATLVQPVGSPLSLECTVEGTSNPNLYWYRQAAGRGLQLLFYSVGIGQISSEVPQNLSASRPQDRQFILSSKKLLLSDSGFYLCAWSVRQGGGGYTFGSGTRLTVV.

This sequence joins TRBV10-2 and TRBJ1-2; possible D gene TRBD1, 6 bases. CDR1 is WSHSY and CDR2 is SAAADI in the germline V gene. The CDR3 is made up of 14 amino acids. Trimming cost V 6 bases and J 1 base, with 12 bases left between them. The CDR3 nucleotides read TGCGCCAGCAGCGGGACATCTCTTAACTATGGCTACACCTTC. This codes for CASSGTSLNYGYTF.

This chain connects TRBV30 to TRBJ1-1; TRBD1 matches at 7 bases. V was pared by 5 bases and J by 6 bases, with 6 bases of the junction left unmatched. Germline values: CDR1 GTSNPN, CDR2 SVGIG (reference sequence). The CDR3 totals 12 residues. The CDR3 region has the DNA TGTGCCTGGGGCAGGGGGAATTCTGAAGCTTTCTTT. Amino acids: CAWGRGNSEAFF.

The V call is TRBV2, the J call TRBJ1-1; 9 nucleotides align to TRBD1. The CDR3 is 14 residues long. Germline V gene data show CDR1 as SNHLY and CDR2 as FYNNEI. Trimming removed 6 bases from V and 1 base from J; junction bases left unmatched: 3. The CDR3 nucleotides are TGTGCCAGCAGGACAGGGGGTTCGAACACTGAAGCTTTCTTT. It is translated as CASRTGGSNTEAFF.

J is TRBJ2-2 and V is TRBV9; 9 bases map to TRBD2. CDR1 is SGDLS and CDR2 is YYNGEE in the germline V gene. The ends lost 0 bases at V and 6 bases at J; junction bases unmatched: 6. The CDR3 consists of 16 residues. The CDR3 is CASSVVGGGAAGELFF. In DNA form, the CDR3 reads TGTGCCAGCAGCGTAGTAGGCGGGGGGGCCGCCGGGGAGCTGTTTTTT.

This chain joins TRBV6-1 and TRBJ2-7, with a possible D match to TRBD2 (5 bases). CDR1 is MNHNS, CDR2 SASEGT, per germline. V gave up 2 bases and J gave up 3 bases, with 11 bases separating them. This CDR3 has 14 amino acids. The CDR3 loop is CASSEIPGNYEQYF. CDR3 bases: TGTGCCAGCAGTGAAATACCGGGGAACTACGAGCAGTACTTC.

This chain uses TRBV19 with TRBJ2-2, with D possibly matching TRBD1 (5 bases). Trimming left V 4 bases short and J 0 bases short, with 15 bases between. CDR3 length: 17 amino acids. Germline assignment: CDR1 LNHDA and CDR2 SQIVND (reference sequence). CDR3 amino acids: CASSTLFWGANTGELFF. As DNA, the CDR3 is TGTGCCAGTAGTACCCTTTTCTGGGGCGCGAACACCGGGGAGCTGTTTTTT. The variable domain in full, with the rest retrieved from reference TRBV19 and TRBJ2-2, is DGGITQSPKYLFRKEGQNVTLSCEQNLNHDAMYWYRQDPGQGLRLIYYSQIVNDFQKGDIAEGYSVSREKKESFPLTVTSAQKNPTAFYLCASSTLFWGANTGELFFGEGSRLTVL.

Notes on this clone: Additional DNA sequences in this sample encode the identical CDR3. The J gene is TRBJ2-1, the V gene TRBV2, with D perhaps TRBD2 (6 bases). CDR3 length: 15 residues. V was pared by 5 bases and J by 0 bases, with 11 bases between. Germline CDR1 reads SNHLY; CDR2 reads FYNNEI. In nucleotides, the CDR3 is TGTGCCAGCAGTTCATACGGGAGCTCCTACAATGAGCAGTTCTTC. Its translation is CASSSYGSSYNEQFF. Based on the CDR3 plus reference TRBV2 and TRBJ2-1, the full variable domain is EPEVTQTPSHQVTQMGQEVILRCVPISNHLYFYWYRQILGQKVEFLVSFYNNEISEKSEIFDDQFSVERPDGSNFTLKIRSTKLEDSAMYFCASSSYGSSYNEQFFGPGTRLTVL.

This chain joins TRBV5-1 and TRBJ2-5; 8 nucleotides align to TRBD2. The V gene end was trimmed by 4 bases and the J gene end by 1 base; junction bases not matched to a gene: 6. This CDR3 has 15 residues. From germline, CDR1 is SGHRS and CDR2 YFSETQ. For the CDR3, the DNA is TGCGCCAGCAGCCCTGGGACTAGTCGCCAAGAGACCCAGTACTTC. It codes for CASSPGTSRQETQYF.